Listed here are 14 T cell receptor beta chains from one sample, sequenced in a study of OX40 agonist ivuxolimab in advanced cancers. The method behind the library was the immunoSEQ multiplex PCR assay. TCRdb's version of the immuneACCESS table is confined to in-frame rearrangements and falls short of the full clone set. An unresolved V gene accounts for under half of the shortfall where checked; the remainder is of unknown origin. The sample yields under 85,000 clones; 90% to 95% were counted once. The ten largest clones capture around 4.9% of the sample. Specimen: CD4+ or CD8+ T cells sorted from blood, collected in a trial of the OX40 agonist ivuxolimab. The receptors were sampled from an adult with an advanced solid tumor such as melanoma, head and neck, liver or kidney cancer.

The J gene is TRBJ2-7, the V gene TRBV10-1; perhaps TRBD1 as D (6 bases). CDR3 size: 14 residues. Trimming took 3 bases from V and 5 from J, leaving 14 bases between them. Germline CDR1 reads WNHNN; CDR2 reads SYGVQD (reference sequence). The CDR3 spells CASSDPTGSDEQYF. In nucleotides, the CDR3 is TGCGCCAGCAGTGACCCCACAGGGTCGGACGAGCAGTACTTC.

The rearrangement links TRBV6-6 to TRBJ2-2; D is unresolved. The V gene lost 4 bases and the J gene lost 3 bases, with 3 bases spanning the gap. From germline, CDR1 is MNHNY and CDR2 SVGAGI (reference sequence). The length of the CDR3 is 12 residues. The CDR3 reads CASSSYTGELFF. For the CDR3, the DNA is TGTGCCAGCAGTTCCTACACCGGGGAGCTGTTTTTT.

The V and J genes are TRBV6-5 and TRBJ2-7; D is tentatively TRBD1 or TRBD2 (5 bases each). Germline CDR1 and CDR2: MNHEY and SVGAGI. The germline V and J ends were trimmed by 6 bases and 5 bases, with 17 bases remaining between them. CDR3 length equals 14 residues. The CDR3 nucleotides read TGTGCCAGCAGCTCGAAGACCCGGGACGACGAGCAGTACTTC. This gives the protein CASSSKTRDDEQYF.

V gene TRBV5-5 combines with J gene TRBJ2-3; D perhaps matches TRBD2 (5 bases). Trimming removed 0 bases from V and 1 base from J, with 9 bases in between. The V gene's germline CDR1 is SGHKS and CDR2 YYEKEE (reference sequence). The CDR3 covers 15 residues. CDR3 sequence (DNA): TGTGCCAGCAGCTTGGTCCGGGGTGGCACAGATACGCAGTATTTT. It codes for CASSLVRGGTDTQYF. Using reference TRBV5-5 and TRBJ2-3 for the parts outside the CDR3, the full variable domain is DAGVTQSPTHLIKTRGQQVTLRCSPISGHKSVSWYQQVLGQGPQFIFQYYEKEERGRGNFPDRFSARQFPNYSSELNVNALLLGDSALYLCASSLVRGGTDTQYFGPGTRLTVL.

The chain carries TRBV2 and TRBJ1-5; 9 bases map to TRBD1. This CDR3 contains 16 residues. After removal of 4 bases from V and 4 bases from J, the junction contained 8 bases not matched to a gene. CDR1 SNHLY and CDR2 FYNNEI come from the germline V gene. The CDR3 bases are TGTGCCAGCAGTGGTGGGACAGGGAGGATTAATCAGCCCCAGCATTTT. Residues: CASSGGTGRINQPQHF.

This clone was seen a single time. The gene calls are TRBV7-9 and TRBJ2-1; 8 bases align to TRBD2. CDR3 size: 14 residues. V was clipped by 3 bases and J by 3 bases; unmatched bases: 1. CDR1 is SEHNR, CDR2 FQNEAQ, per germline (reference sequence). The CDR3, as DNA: TGTGCCAGCAGCTTTAGCGGGGACTACAATGAGCAGTTCTTC. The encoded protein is CASSFSGDYNEQFF.

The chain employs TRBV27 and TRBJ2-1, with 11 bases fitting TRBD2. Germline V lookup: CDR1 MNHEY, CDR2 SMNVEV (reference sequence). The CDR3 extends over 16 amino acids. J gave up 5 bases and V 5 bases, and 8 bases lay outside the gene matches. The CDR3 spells CASSTRLTSGNNEQFF. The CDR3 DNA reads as TGTGCCAGCAGTACCCGCCTGACTAGCGGGAACAATGAGCAGTTCTTC.

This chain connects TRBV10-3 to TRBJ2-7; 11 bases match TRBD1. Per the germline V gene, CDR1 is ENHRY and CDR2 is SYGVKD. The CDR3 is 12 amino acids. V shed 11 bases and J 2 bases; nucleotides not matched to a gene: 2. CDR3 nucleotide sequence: TGTGCCGGGGGACAGGGGGCCTACGAGCAGTACTTC. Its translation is CAGGQGAYEQYF.

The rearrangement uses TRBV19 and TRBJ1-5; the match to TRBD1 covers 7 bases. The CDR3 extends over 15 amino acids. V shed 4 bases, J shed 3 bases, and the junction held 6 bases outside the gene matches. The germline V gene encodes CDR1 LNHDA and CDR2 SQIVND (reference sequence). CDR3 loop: CASSTGQQFNQPQHF. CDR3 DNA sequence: TGTGCCAGTAGTACGGGACAGCAATTCAATCAGCCCCAGCATTTT.

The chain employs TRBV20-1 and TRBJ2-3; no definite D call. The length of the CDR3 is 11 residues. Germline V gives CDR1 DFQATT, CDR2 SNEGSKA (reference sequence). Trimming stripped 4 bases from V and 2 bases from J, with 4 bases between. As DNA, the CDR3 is TGCAGTGCTACGCTCACAGATACGCAGTATTTT. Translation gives CSATLTDTQYF.

CDR3 sequence reads: CASSRTGSTEAFF. The CDR3 nucleotides are TGTGCCAGCTCACGAACAGGGTCCACTGAAGCTTTCTTT. The chain has TRBV18 and TRBJ1-1, with D possibly being TRBD1 (6 bases). The V end was cut by 4 bases, the J end by 4 bases, with 10 bases between. CDR1 is KGHSH, CDR2 LQKENI, per germline. The CDR3 extends over 13 amino acids.

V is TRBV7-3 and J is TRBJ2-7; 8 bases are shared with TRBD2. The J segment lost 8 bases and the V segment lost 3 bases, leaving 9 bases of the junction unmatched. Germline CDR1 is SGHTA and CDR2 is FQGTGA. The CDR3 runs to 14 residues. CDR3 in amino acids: CASSFTSGPWKQYF. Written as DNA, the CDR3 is TGTGCCAGCAGCTTTACTAGCGGCCCATGGAAGCAGTACTTC. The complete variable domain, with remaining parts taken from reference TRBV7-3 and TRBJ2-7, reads GAGVSQTPSNKVTEKGKYVELRCDPISGHTALYWYRQSLGQGPEFLIYFQGTGAADDSGLPNDRFFAVRPEGSVSTLKIQRTERGDSAVYLCASSFTSGPWKQYFGPGTRLTVT.

The CDR3 spells CASSYGLAGDNEQFF. CDR3 bases: TGTGCCAGCAGTTATGGACTAGCGGGAGACAATGAGCAGTTCTTC. V is TRBV6-5 and J is TRBJ2-1; the match to TRBD2 covers 13 bases. The CDR3 has 15 residues. Germline CDR1 MNHEY, CDR2 SVGAGI. The trim removed 3 bases at V and 5 bases at J, leaving 1 base unmatched.

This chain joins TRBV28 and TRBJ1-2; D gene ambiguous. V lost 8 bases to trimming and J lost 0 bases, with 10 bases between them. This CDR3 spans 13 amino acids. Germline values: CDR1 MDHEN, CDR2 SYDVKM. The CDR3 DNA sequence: TGTGCCAGCGTGAAGGTCCCTAACTATGGCTACACCTTC. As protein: CASVKVPNYGYTF.